Here is one TCR beta chain with its context. This clonotype was seen many times. Its target antigen remains unknown. Base qualities are not recorded, but no much larger clone differs from it by a single base. Reads for this sample came from an Illumina Genome Analyzer IIx. TCRdb reworked the public reads: Q25 trimming with fastp, MiXCR clone assembly, productive beta chains retained. CDR3 protein duplicates are merged, each entry listing the most common genes and DNA. Within this sample are tens of thousands of distinct CDR3 sequences, with 7.3% of them counted one time only. Roughly 16% of the sample comes from the top ten. These data are taken from a study of patients with pleural tuberculosis (dated by TCRdb to between 2012 and 2015). The germline V gene (reference sequence) sets CDR1 to SGHAT and CDR2 to FQDESV. Clipping removes 4 bases from V and 3 bases from J, with 0 as the unmatched junction base count. The CDR3 holds 13 amino acids from the cysteine to the phenylalanine. The CDR3 DNA has 39 bases and is translated from base 1.

The chain links TRBV11-1 with TRBJ1-1; a stretch of 9 junction bases matches TRBD1. This TCR was recovered from a human donor with pleural tuberculosis. The CDR3 reads as follows: CASSWTGDTEAFF. The DNA is TGTGCCAGCAGCTGGACAGGGGACACTGAAGCTTTCTTT. Where the CDR3 stops, the reference TRBV11-1 and TRBJ1-1 genes take over; the full variable domain is EAEVAQSPRYKITEKSQAVAFWCDPISGHATLYWYRQILGQGPELLVQFQDESVVDDSQLPKDRFSAERLKGVDSTLKIQPAELGDSAMYLCASSWTGDTEAFFGQGTRLTVV.